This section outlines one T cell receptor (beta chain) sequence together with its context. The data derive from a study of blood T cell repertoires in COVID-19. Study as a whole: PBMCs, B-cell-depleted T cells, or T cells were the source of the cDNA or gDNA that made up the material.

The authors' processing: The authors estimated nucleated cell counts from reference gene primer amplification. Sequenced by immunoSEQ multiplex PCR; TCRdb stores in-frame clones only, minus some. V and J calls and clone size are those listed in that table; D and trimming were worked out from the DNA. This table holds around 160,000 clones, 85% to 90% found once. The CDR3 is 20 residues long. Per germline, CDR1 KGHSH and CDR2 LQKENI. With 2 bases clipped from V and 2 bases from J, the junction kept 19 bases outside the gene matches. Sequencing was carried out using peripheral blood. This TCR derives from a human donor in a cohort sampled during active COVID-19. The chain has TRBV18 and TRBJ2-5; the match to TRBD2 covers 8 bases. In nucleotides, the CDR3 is TGTGCCAGCTCACCAGCGGGACTAGTCCCCATCTTCCCCCTACAAGAGACCCAGTACTTC. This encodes CASSPAGLVPIFPLQETQYF.